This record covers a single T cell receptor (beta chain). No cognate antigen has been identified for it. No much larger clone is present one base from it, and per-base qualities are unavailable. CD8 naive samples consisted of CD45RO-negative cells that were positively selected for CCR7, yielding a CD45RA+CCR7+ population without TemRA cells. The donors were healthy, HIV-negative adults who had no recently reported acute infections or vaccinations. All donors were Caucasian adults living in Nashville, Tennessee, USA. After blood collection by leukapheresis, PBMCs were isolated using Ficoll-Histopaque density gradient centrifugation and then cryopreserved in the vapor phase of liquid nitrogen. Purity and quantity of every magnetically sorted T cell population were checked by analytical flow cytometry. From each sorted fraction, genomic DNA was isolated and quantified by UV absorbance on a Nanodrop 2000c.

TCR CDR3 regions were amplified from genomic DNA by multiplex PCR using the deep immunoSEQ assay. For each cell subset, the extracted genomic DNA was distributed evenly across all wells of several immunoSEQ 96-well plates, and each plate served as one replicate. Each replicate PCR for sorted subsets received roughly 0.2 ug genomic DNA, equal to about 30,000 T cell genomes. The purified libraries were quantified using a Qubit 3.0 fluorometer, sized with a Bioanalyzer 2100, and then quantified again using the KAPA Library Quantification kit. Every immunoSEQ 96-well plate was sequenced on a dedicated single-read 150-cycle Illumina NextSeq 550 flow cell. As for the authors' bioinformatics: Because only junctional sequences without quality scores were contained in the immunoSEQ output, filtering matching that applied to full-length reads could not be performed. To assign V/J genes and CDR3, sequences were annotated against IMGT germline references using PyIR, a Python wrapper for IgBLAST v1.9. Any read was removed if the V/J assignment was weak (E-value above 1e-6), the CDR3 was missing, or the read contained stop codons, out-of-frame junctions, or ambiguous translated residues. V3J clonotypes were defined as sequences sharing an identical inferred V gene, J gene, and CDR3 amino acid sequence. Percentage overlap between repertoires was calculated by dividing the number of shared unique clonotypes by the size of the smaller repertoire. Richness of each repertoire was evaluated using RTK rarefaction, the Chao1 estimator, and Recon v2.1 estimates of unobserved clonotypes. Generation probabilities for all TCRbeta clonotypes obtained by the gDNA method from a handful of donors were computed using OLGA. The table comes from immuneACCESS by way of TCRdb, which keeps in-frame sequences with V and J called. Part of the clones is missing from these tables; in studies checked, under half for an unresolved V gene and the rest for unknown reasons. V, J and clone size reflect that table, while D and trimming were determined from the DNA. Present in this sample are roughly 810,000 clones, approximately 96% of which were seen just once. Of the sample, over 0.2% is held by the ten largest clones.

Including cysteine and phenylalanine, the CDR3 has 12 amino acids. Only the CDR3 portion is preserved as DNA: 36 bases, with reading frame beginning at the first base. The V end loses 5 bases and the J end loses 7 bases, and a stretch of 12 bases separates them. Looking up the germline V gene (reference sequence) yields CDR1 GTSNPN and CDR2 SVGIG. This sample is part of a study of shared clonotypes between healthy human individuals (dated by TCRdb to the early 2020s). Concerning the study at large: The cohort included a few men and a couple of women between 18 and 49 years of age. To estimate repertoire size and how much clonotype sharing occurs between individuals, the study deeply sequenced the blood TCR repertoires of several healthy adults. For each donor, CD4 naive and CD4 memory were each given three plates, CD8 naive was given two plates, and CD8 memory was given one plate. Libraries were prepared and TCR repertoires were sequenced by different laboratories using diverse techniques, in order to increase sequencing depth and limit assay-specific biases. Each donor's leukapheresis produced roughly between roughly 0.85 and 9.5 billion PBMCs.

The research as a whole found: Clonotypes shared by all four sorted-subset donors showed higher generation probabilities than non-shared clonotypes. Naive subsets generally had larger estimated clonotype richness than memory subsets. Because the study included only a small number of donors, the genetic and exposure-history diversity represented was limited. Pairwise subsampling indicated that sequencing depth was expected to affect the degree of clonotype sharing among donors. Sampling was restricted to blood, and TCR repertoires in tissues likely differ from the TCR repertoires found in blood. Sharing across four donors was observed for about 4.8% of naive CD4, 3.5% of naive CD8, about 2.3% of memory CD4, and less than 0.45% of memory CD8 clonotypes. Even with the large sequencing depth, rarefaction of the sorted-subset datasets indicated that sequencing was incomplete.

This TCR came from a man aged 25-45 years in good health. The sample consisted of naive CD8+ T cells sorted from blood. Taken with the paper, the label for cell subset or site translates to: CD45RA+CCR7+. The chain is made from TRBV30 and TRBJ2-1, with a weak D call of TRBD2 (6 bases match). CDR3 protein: CAWGGLSNEQFF. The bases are TGTGCCTGGGGGGGACTGAGTAATGAGCAGTTCTTC.